Each of the 30 T cell receptor beta chains below was sequenced from the same sample in a study of early T cells in non-severe SARS-CoV-2 infection. A single record per CDR3 protein comes from TCRdb applying MiXCR to the 5' RACE reads. The sample records tens of thousands of distinct CDR3 sequences, 12% being singletons. The sequencing sample was made of whole blood. The receptors shown here come from an adult who was a healthcare worker with PCR-confirmed SARS-CoV-2 infection or an uninfected control (not recorded which).

The table lists this clonotype with a few counts. The gene calls are TRBV6-1 and TRBJ2-7; 7 bases align to TRBD2. J lost 3 bases, V lost 1 base, and 9 bases had no gene match. The CDR3 covers 16 residues. CDR1 is MNHNS, CDR2 SASEGT, per germline. CDR3 DNA: TGTGCCAGCAGTGAAGGACTAGCCCTTATGAGCTACGAGCAGTACTTC. Translating it yields CASSEGLALMSYEQYF.

The chain has TRBV5-1 and TRBJ1-2; 7 positions match TRBD1. The CDR3 sequence is 16 residues long. V lost 4 bases, J lost 3 bases, and 12 bases stayed unmatched. Germline CDR1 SGHRS, CDR2 YFSETQ. The CDR3 coding sequence is TGCGCCAGCAGCCCGGGGACAGCACTAAATTACTATGGCTACACCTTC. It encodes CASSPGTALNYYGYTF.

In this sample, this clonotype turned up many times. The V and J genes are TRBV19 and TRBJ2-7; D unresolved. CDR1 and CDR2 from the germline V gene are LNHDA and SQIVND (reference sequence). Trimming removed 6 bases at V and 4 bases at J, with 10 bases between. The CDR3 covers 12 residues. In nucleotides, the CDR3 is TGTGCCAGTAGCTCGGACGGGTACGAGCAGTACTTC. It translates to CASSSDGYEQYF.

Note on this clonotype: A much larger clonotype is one base distant, so this may be a read error. The chain is built from TRBV7-9 and TRBJ1-5; no firm D call. The CDR3 runs to 14 residues. The ends were cut back, 8 bases at V and 0 bases at J, with 11 bases in the middle. Germline V gives CDR1 SEHNR, CDR2 FQNEAQ (reference sequence). CDR3 amino acids: CASCPTVSNQPQHF. The CDR3 DNA follows: TGTGCCAGCTGCCCCACAGTTAGCAATCAGCCCCAGCATTTT.

The V gene is TRBV7-9, the J gene TRBJ2-3, with D possibly TRBD1 on 5 matching bases. V shed 0 bases and J shed 3 bases, with 7 bases lying between them. The CDR3 consists of 14 residues. CDR1 and CDR2 from the germline V gene are SEHNR and FQNEAQ (reference sequence). In DNA form, the CDR3 reads TGTGCCAGCAGCTTAGCGCAGGGTACAGATACGCAGTATTTT. It encodes CASSLAQGTDTQYF.

The chain joins TRBV7-8 to TRBJ2-5, with D perhaps TRBD2 (5 bases). Deletions cut 4 bases from V and 5 bases from J, with 14 bases between. Germline CDR1 SGHVS, CDR2 FQNEAQ. CDR3 size: 14 residues. The CDR3 spells CASSSPGSLETQYF. In nucleotides, the CDR3 is TGTGCCAGCAGCTCCCCGGGGAGCCTGGAGACCCAGTACTTC.

As to this clonotype: The conserved final phenylalanine or tryptophan is absent from the CDR3, which likely points to a read error. The chain combines TRBV9 with TRBJ2-5, with no clear D. The CDR3 is 15 amino acids. The V gene's germline CDR1 is SGDLS and CDR2 YYNGEE. V lost 4 bases to trimming and J lost 3 bases, with 16 bases between them. CDR3 in DNA: TGTGCCAGCAGCCCTCGTTTGAGCGAGAAAGAGACCCAGTACGTC. It is translated as CASSPRLSEKETQYV.

This clonotype was recorded at least ten times. This chain joins TRBV7-9 and TRBJ2-3; D remains unclear. The CDR3 is made up of 14 amino acids. V was cut by 5 bases and J by 5 bases, with 14 bases left in between. Germline V gene data show CDR1 as SEHNR and CDR2 as FQNEAQ (reference sequence). The CDR3 loop reads CASSPMGRLDTQYF. CDR3 in DNA: TGTGCCAGCAGCCCGATGGGCCGGCTAGATACGCAGTATTTT.

The chain couples TRBV7-8 to TRBJ2-3; D is uncertain. The CDR3 is 12 residues long. V was trimmed by 4 bases and J by 6 bases, leaving 8 bases between them. From germline, CDR1 is SGHVS and CDR2 FQNEAQ. The CDR3 here is CASSSLGDTQYF. In DNA, the CDR3 is TGTGCCAGCAGCTCGTTAGGTGATACGCAGTATTTT.

The sample holds many counts of this clonotype. A junction end diverges from the germline sequence, so it may reflect a read error. The V and J genes are TRBV5-1 and TRBJ1-1; 8 bases agree with TRBD1. The CDR3 runs to 13 residues. The germline CDR1 and CDR2 sequences are SGHRS and YFSETQ. The CDR3 loop reads CASSSSGGTEVFF. The CDR3, as DNA: TGCGCCAGCAGCTCCTCAGGGGGCACTGAAGTTTTCTTT.

Comment on this clonotype: Because it lacks the conserved phenylalanine or tryptophan at the end, this CDR3 is likely a read error. DNA of the CDR3: TGTGCCAGCACTACGGGCAGGGGTCCTCTCGACGAGCAGTACCTC. Translated, it gives CASTTGRGPLDEQYL. V and J are TRBV7-2 and TRBJ2-7; maybe TRBD1 (6 bases). Germline V gene sequence: CDR1 SGHTA, CDR2 FQGNSA. Trimming cost V 7 bases and J 5 bases, with 21 bases left between them. This CDR3 spans 15 amino acids.

Ten or more counts support this clonotype. The rearrangement links TRBV6-6 to TRBJ2-7, with a possible D match to TRBD2 (6 bases). The CDR3 has 14 residues. The V end lost 0 bases, the J end lost 5 bases, and 11 bases lay between the germline ends. The V gene's germline CDR1 is MNHNY and CDR2 SVGAGI (reference sequence). CDR3 loop: CASSYSEGSNEQYF. CDR3 sequence (DNA): TGTGCCAGCAGTTACTCGGAGGGTAGCAACGAGCAGTACTTC.

The chain employs TRBV9 and TRBJ1-6, with D unresolved. The CDR3 is 12 amino acids. Trimming shortened V by 0 bases and J by 13 bases, and 8 bases separated the two germline ends. Germline V lookup: CDR1 SGDLS, CDR2 YYNGEE. The CDR3 loop is CASSVDGRPLHF. The CDR3, as DNA: TGTGCCAGCAGCGTAGACGGACGGCCCCTCCACTTT.

V is TRBV12-5 and J is TRBJ2-2; 8 positions agree with TRBD2. CDR1 LGHNT and CDR2 FRNRAP come from the germline V gene. The CDR3 consists of 17 residues. V trimming: 3 bases; J trimming: 0 bases; junction bases outside the gene matches: 6. This CDR3 is CASGFSGGVANTGELFF. In nucleotides, the CDR3 is TGTGCTAGTGGTTTTTCCGGGGGGGTGGCGAACACCGGGGAGCTGTTTTTT.

On this clonotype itself: A much larger clonotype is one base distant, so this may be a read error. This chain joins TRBV25-1 and TRBJ2-2; no definite D call. Trimming stripped 1 base from V and 7 bases from J, with 10 bases between. The CDR3 is 14 amino acids. CDR1 and CDR2 (germline): MGHDK, SYGVNS. The CDR3 loop is CASSELGPIGELFF. The CDR3 nucleotides read TGTGCCAGCAGTGAATTAGGACCCATCGGGGAGCTGTTTTTT.

In its sample, this clonotype was seen many times. This chain joins TRBV12-3 or TRBV12-4 and TRBJ2-3, with 12 bases identical to TRBD2. Trimming took 5 bases from V and 4 from J; bases not matched to a gene: 4. The CDR3 is made up of 15 amino acids. The CDR3 loop reads CASSPGLAGSDTQYF. The CDR3 nucleotides read TGTGCCAGCAGTCCGGGACTAGCGGGTTCAGATACGCAGTATTTT.

This clonotype was detected ten times or more. This chain joins TRBV19 and TRBJ2-6, with a possible D match to TRBD2 (5 bases). This CDR3 has 15 residues. V dropped 2 bases and J dropped 2 bases, with 7 bases sitting between them. Germline V lookup: CDR1 LNHDA, CDR2 SQIVND (reference sequence). The CDR3 coding sequence is TGTGCCAGTAGTATACCCGGGGCTGGGGCCAACGTCCTGACTTTC. Amino acids: CASSIPGAGANVLTF.

This clonotype was observed at least ten times. The genes are TRBV4-1 and TRBJ2-3; TRBD1 matches 8 bases. V gave up 7 bases and J gave up 3 bases; unmatched junction bases: 9. Germline loops: CDR1 MGHRA, CDR2 YSYEKL. The CDR3 extends over 15 amino acids. CDR3: CASTKGQGFTDTQYF. In nucleotides, the CDR3 is TGCGCCAGCACCAAAGGACAGGGCTTTACAGATACGCAGTATTTT.

The J gene is TRBJ1-2, the V gene TRBV4-1; 8 bases line up with TRBD1. With V trimmed by 1 base and J by 8 bases, 9 bases remained unmatched. In germline, CDR1 is MGHRA, CDR2 YSYEKL. CDR3 length: 15 amino acids. This CDR3 reads CASSQADREVGGYTF. The CDR3 DNA reads TGCGCCAGCAGCCAAGCGGACAGGGAGGTTGGCGGCTACACCTTC.

This clonotype was seen ten or more times. CDR3: CSVGTVYNEQFF. DNA for the CDR3: TGCAGCGTCGGGACGGTTTACAATGAGCAGTTCTTC. This sequence joins TRBV29-1 and TRBJ2-1; D assignment may be TRBD1 or TRBD2 (5 bases each). CDR1 is SQVTM and CDR2 is ANQGSEA in the germline V gene. This CDR3 has 12 residues. The V end lost 6 bases, the J end lost 4 bases, and 10 bases lay between the germline ends.

This clonotype was seen many times. The chain links TRBV5-1 to TRBJ2-1, with D uncertain. V gave up 4 bases and J gave up 7 bases, with 6 bases separating them. The CDR3 is 11 residues long. CDR1 SGHRS and CDR2 YFSETQ come from the germline V gene. The CDR3 nucleotides are TGCGCCAGCAGCCAGAGAAATGAGCAGTTCTTC. It codes for CASSQRNEQFF.

This sequence joins TRBV12-3 or TRBV12-4 and TRBJ2-5, with TRBD2 identical over 7 bases. J lost 1 base, V lost 6 bases, and 14 bases had no gene match. The CDR3 runs to 17 residues. The CDR3, as DNA: TGTGCCAGCAGCCTGGACTCCCCTCGCGGGGGCCAAGAGACCCAGTACTTC. Encoded protein: CASSLDSPRGGQETQYF.

This clonotype was found many times. This chain connects TRBV2 to TRBJ2-5, with 8 bases identical to TRBD1. The CDR3 has 14 amino acids. J lost 4 bases, V lost 7 bases, and 8 bases had no gene match. CDR1 and CDR2 from the germline V gene are SNHLY and FYNNEI. The CDR3 is CASTRQGARETQYF. The DNA for the CDR3 is TGTGCCAGCACTCGGCAGGGGGCCCGAGAGACCCAGTACTTC.

This clonotype appeared many times. The V gene is TRBV18, the J gene TRBJ2-1, with D perhaps TRBD2 (6 bases). The germline V gene has CDR1 KGHSH and CDR2 LQKENI. There are 13 residues in the CDR3. Trimming removed 2 bases from V and 9 bases from J, with 11 bases in between. DNA for the CDR3: TGTGCCAGCTCACCAAGACGGGGGAGTGAGCAGTTCTTC. It yields the protein CASSPRRGSEQFF.

A word on this clonotype: This may come from a read error, since a much larger clone is one base off. This sequence joins TRBV7-2 and TRBJ2-3, with 7 positions matching TRBD1. There are 15 residues in the CDR3. Germline CDR1 reads SGHTA; CDR2 reads FQGNSA. CDR3 in amino acids: CVSSQQGTGTDTQYF. The CDR3 nucleotides read TGTGTCAGCAGCCAACAGGGGACGGGGACAGATACGCAGTATTTT.

V is TRBV5-6 and J is TRBJ1-1, with a weak D call TRBD1 (6 bases). CDR3 size: 15 residues. V was clipped by 4 bases and J by 0 bases, with 13 bases between them. The germline CDR1 and CDR2 sequences are SGHDT and YYEEEE. In DNA, the CDR3 is TGTGCCAGCAGCGCCAGACAGGTTCTGAACACTGAAGCTTTCTTT. This gives the protein CASSARQVLNTEAFF. The full variable domain, in which reference TRBV5-6 and TRBJ1-1 provide the parts outside the CDR3, is DAGVTQSPTHLIKTRGQQVTLRCSPKSGHDTVSWYQQALGQGPQFIFQYYEEEERQRGNFPDRFSGHQFPNYSSELNVNALLLGDSALYLCASSARQVLNTEAFFGQGTRLTVV.

As DNA, the CDR3 is TGTGCCAGCATGCCCGGCGGGGGAAACTATGGCTACACCTTC. Translating gives CASMPGGGNYGYTF. This sequence joins TRBV5-5 and TRBJ1-2, with a weak D call TRBD1 (5 bases). V gave up 6 bases and J gave up 2 bases, with 14 bases separating them. The germline V gene encodes CDR1 SGHKS and CDR2 YYEKEE (reference sequence). The CDR3 extends over 14 amino acids. Drawing the rest from reference TRBV5-5 and TRBJ1-2, the complete variable domain is DAGVTQSPTHLIKTRGQQVTLRCSPISGHKSVSWYQQVLGQGPQFIFQYYEKEERGRGNFPDRFSARQFPNYSSELNVNALLLGDSALYLCASMPGGGNYGYTFGSGTRLTVV.

In its sample, this clonotype was seen a few times. The gene calls are TRBV5-1 and TRBJ2-1, with D possibly matching TRBD1 (5 bases). The germline V gene encodes CDR1 SGHRS and CDR2 YFSETQ. The CDR3 length is 16 residues. The V end lost 0 bases, the J end lost 3 bases, and 13 bases lay between the germline ends. CDR3 region: CASSLVPGNNYNEQFF. In DNA, the CDR3 is TGCGCCAGCAGCTTGGTCCCAGGGAATAACTACAATGAGCAGTTCTTC.

This clonotype is medium-sized. The chain employs TRBV6-2 or TRBV6-3 and TRBJ2-1; D might be TRBD1 (6 bases). This CDR3 is built from 14 residues. Germline CDR1 and CDR2: MNHEY and SVGEGT. V was shortened by 4 bases and J by 7 bases, with 14 bases between the two germline ends. This CDR3 reads CASSSWGPGNEQFF. The CDR3 DNA reads TGTGCCAGCAGTTCGTGGGGGCCGGGAAATGAGCAGTTCTTC.

This clonotype occurred many times. The CDR3 DNA reads TGTGCCAGCAGTTACTCGGAGGGCTACGAGCAGTACTTC. Translating it yields CASSYSEGYEQYF. The rearrangement joins TRBV6-5 to TRBJ2-7; D perhaps matches TRBD2 (6 bases). The V and J ends lost 0 bases and 3 bases respectively, with 6 bases between them. The germline CDR1 and CDR2 sequences are MNHEY and SVGAGI. The CDR3 sequence is 13 residues long.